This is a list of T cell receptor beta chains from one sample in a study of blood T cells in healthy people across ages. Using its own MiXCR run on the 5' RACE reads, TCRdb lists one record per CDR3 protein. Of 1,300,000 or so distinct CDR3 sequences in the sample, approximately 59% were seen once. The sample comprised blood. The source is a man aged 18-30 years in good health. Each CDR3 is given with its conserved first and last residue. The D gene is left open where the match is weak. Some rows have no size entry. The others give once, few or many, or a class for an expanded clone.

clone_size | j_call | v_call | d_call | cdr3_aa | cdr3_nt
- | TRBJ2-5 | TRBV25-1 | - | CASSEYVGGGKQYF | TGTGCCAGCAGTGAATACGTGGGGGGCGGAAAGCAGTACTTC
- | TRBJ2-1 | TRBV3-1 | - | CASSDRRGSSYNEQFF | TGTGCCAGCAGCGACCGAAGGGGGAGCTCCTACAATGAGCAGTTCTTC
- | TRBJ1-2 | TRBV7-2 | TRBD1 | CASSLGTGAPLNLYGYTF | TGTGCCAGCAGCTTGGGGACAGGTGCCCCCTTAAACCTTTATGGCTACACCTTC
few | TRBJ2-1 | TRBV7-6 | - | CASSLEKGPGYEQFF | TGTGCCAGCAGCTTAGAAAAAGGACCTGGCTATGAGCAGTTCTTC
few | TRBJ2-5 | TRBV4-1 | TRBD1 | CASSQDRTGQETQYF | TGCGCCAGCAGCCAAGACCGGACAGGCCAAGAGACCCAGTACTTC
- | TRBJ2-7 | TRBV28 | - | CASSHQASTGLAYEQYF | TGTGCCAGCAGTCACCAAGCCTCTACAGGGTTGGCCTACGAGCAGTACTTC
few | TRBJ2-3 | TRBV27 | TRBD1 | CASRVYATGTTDTQYF | TGTGCCAGCAGAGTTTACGCGACAGGGACCACAGATACGCAGTATTTT
- | TRBJ2-1 | TRBV7-9 | - | CASSFRRAQPYNEQFF | TGTGCCAGCAGCTTTCGGAGGGCCCAGCCCTACAATGAGCAGTTCTTC
few | TRBJ2-3 | TRBV20-1 | - | CSARSPRTSTDTQYF | TGCAGTGCTCGTTCCCCGCGGACAAGCACAGATACGCAGTATTTT
- | TRBJ2-7 | TRBV15 | - | CATSREASNSGSYEQYF | TGTGCCACCAGCAGAGAGGCGTCGAACTCGGGGTCCTACGAGCAGTACTTC
- | TRBJ2-7 | TRBV28 | - | CAGSAPGRLYEQYF | TGTGCCGGCAGTGCCCCGGGACGGTTATACGAGCAGTACTTC
once | TRBJ2-3 | TRBV6-6 | TRBD1 | CASAETGQGTDTQYF | TGTGCCAGCGCCGAGACAGGACAGGGCACAGATACGCAGTATTTT
- | TRBJ2-5 | TRBV2 | - | CASSEAGAETQYF | TGTGCCAGCAGTGAAGCGGGGGCGGAGACCCAGTACTTC
- | TRBJ1-2 | TRBV6-6 | - | CASRVVWRGRRGYTF | TGTGCCAGCAGAGTGGTATGGAGGGGCCGGCGGGGCTACACCTTC
- | TRBJ1-4 | TRBV6-6 | - | CASRQGGRGEKLFF | TGTGCCAGCCGCCAGGGCGGGCGAGGTGAAAAACTGTTTTTT
- | TRBJ2-7 | TRBV24-1 | - | CATSDFATGSYNEQYF | TGTGCCACCAGTGATTTCGCTACTGGCTCCTACAATGAGCAGTACTTC
- | TRBJ1-1 | TRBV5-6 | TRBD1 | CASNPTGWDTEAFF | TGTGCCAGCAACCCGACAGGGTGGGACACTGAAGCTTTCTTT
- | TRBJ2-1 | TRBV4-1 | TRBD2 | CASSQVGLAGDDEQFF | TGCGCCAGCAGCCAAGTGGGTCTAGCGGGAGACGATGAGCAGTTCTTC
- | TRBJ2-1 | TRBV29-1 | - | CSVWAHSYNEQFF | TGCAGCGTTTGGGCTCACTCCTACAATGAGCAGTTCTTC
- | TRBJ2-7 | TRBV6-5 | - | CASSYAGPQNEQYF | TGTGCCAGCAGTTACGCGGGGCCCCAAAACGAGCAGTACTTC
- | TRBJ2-3 | TRBV10-1 | TRBD2 | CASSESGGSPDTQYF | TGCGCCAGTAGTGAGTCGGGGGGGAGTCCAGATACGCAGTATTTT
once | TRBJ2-3 | TRBV28 | - | CASSLRGTAEFTQYF | TGTGCCAGCAGCCTAAGAGGGACCGCGGAGTTTACGCAGTATTTT
- | TRBJ2-5 | TRBV29-1 | TRBD2 | CSVGGRARNEQYF | TGCAGCGTTGGCGGGAGGGCCAGGAATGAGCAGTACTTC
once | TRBJ2-1 | TRBV7-8 | - | CASSLGLLDNEQFF | TGTGCTAGCAGCTTAGGACTTCTCGACAATGAGCAGTTCTTC
- | TRBJ1-4 | TRBV5-5 | - | CASSLAGRAGEKLFF | TGTGCCAGCAGCTTGGCCGGTAGGGCGGGGGAAAAACTGTTTTTT
- | TRBJ1-1 | TRBV29-1 | TRBD1 | CSVEGQGDTEAFF | TGCAGCGTTGAAGGCCAGGGGGACACTGAAGCTTTCTTT
few | TRBJ1-2 | TRBV29-1 | - | CSAPTVGEGGYGYTF | TGCAGCGCGCCCACGGTGGGGGAAGGGGGCTATGGCTACACCTTC
- | TRBJ2-1 | TRBV12-3/TRBV12-4 | TRBD2 | CASSFAGVPSGRPSSYNEQFF | TGTGCCAGCAGTTTTGCAGGGGTTCCTAGCGGGAGGCCCAGCTCCTACAATGAGCAGTTCTTC
- | TRBJ1-4 | TRBV25-1 | - | CASSDFEKLFF | TGTGCCAGCAGTGACTTTGAAAAACTGTTTTTT
- | TRBJ1-2 | TRBV10-3 | - | CAISDSGSGYGYTF | TGTGCCATCAGTGACTCGGGGAGCGGCTATGGCTACACCTTC
- | TRBJ2-5 | TRBV29-1 | - | CSVGTFQGMGQETQYF | TGCAGCGTTGGTACTTTTCAGGGAATGGGGCAAGAGACCCAGTACTTC
- | TRBJ1-2 | TRBV7-8 | - | CVSSQGSSYYGYTF | TGTGTCAGCAGCCAGGGTTCTTCCTACTATGGCTACACCTTC
- | TRBJ2-3 | TRBV5-1 | - | CASSHDSRSDTQYF | TGCGCCAGCAGCCATGACAGCCGGTCAGATACGCAGTATTTT
- | TRBJ2-4 | TRBV6-1 | - | CASSSGAVQYF | TGTGCCAGCAGTTCAGGGGCAGTGCAGTACTTC
- | TRBJ2-4 | TRBV7-2 | TRBD2 | CASSLGLAGEVGEQYF | TGTGCCAGCAGCTTAGGGCTAGCGGGAGAGGTGGGGGAGCAGTACTTC